The 29 T cell receptor beta chains in this list originate from one sample, sequenced in a study of T cells after yellow fever vaccination. From the 5' RACE reads, TCRdb called clonotypes with MiXCR, one entry per CDR3 protein. This table has some 110,000 distinct CDR3 sequences, more than 5.5% appearing once. The source material was CD4+ T cells sorted from PBMCs, sampled about 41 days after the first yellow fever vaccination. Receptor source: a man younger than 30 who received the YFV17D yellow fever vaccine.

This clonotype was detected many times. The rearrangement uses TRBV5-1 and TRBJ2-4; D possibly matches TRBD1 or TRBD2 (5 bases each). The V gene's germline CDR1 is SGHRS and CDR2 YFSETQ. V lost 0 bases, J lost 8 bases, and 15 bases lay in between. This CDR3 region has 15 residues. The DNA for the CDR3 is TGCGCCAGCAGCTTGGCGGGGCAGTTAGGGTACATTCAGTACTTC. Protein product: CASSLAGQLGYIQYF.

The V gene is TRBV30, the J gene TRBJ2-1; D not resolved. The CDR3 contains 17 residues. Trimming stripped 7 bases from V and 7 bases from J, with 29 bases between. Germline V gene data show CDR1 as GTSNPN and CDR2 as SVGIG (reference sequence). The CDR3 DNA follows: TGTGCCTTCTGCCGAGGATCTCGGACGGAATCGTGGAATGAGCAGTTCTTC. Translated, it gives CAFCRGSRTESWNEQFF.

This clonotype has ten or more counts. V is TRBV5-1 and J is TRBJ2-7, with TRBD1 matching 10 bases. CDR1 and CDR2 (germline): SGHRS, YFSETQ. The CDR3 has 13 amino acids. V was pared by 0 bases and J by 6 bases, with 0 bases of the junction left unmatched. Here the CDR3 reads CASSLGDRGEQYF. The CDR3 DNA follows: TGCGCCAGCAGCTTGGGGGACAGGGGCGAGCAGTACTTC.

This sequence joins TRBV27 and TRBJ2-5; perhaps TRBD2 as D (6 bases). Trimming took 3 bases from V and 7 from J, leaving 15 bases between them. The CDR3 length is 14 residues. Germline lookup yields CDR1 MNHEY and CDR2 SMNVEV (reference sequence). CDR3 sequence (DNA): TGTGCCAGCAGTTTGGGAGGCCCGGTGGGGACCCAGTACTTC. Amino acid sequence: CASSLGGPVGTQYF.

There are many counts of this clonotype. One end of the junction is discordant with germline, which a read error may explain. The genes are TRBV20-1 and TRBJ2-2; D gene unclear. Germline V gene sequence: CDR1 DFQATT, CDR2 SNEGSKA (reference sequence). The CDR3 covers 16 residues. The CDR3 DNA reads as TGCTGTGCTAGAGGAAATACTCGGTCGAACACCGGGGAGCTGTTTTTT. This encodes CCARGNTRSNTGELFF.

In its sample, this clonotype was seen many times. This chain uses TRBV20-1 with TRBJ1-5; 8 bases are a match to TRBD1. The CDR3 covers 15 residues. The V gene end was trimmed by 0 bases and the J gene end by 5 bases; junction bases not matched to a gene: 6. Per the germline V gene, CDR1 is DFQATT and CDR2 is SNEGSKA (reference sequence). In DNA, the CDR3 is TGCAGTGCTAGAGACCCACAGGGGGGAGATCAGCCCCAGCATTTT. Its protein is CSARDPQGGDQPQHF.

This clonotype was recorded at least ten times. The chain recombines TRBV20-1 with TRBJ2-2; TRBD2 matches at 10 bases. With V trimmed by 0 bases and J by 4 bases, 5 bases remained unmatched. The length of the CDR3 is 16 residues. From germline, CDR1 is DFQATT and CDR2 SNEGSKA (reference sequence). The CDR3 loop reads CSARDRTSGRTGELFF. In DNA, the CDR3 is TGCAGTGCTAGAGATAGGACTAGCGGACGCACCGGGGAGCTGTTTTTT.

V and J are TRBV30 and TRBJ2-5, with a possible D match to TRBD2 (6 bases). Trimming removed 1 base from V and 1 base from J, with 13 bases in between. CDR1 is GTSNPN, CDR2 SVGIG, per germline (reference sequence). The CDR3 consists of 15 residues. The CDR3 nucleotides are TGTGCCTGGAGTGAGAATGGGGGACTCCAAGAGACCCAGTACTTC. Protein product: CAWSENGGLQETQYF.

This clonotype occurred a few times. The chain is built from TRBV7-2 and TRBJ1-2; D might be TRBD1 (5 bases). CDR1 and CDR2 (germline): SGHTA, FQGNSA. Trimming cost V 3 bases and J 1 base, with 18 bases left between them. The CDR3 is 17 residues long. The CDR3 DNA sequence: TGTGCCAGCAGCTTGCAATTGCGCAGGGCCAATAACTATGGCTACACCTTC. Translation gives CASSLQLRRANNYGYTF.

In its sample, this clonotype was seen many times. This chain uses TRBV5-1 with TRBJ2-2; the match to TRBD1 covers 9 bases. V shed 6 bases and J 4 bases; nucleotides not matched to a gene: 7. The CDR3 runs to 15 residues. Germline CDR1 reads SGHRS; CDR2 reads YFSETQ. CDR3 DNA: TGCGCCAGCACCGGCGGGACAGGGTTCACCGGGGAGCTGTTTTTT. Amino acid sequence: CASTGGTGFTGELFF.

This clonotype showed up many times. V gene TRBV5-1 combines with J gene TRBJ1-2; no firm D call. Germline V gene data show CDR1 as SGHRS and CDR2 as YFSETQ. V dropped 0 bases and J dropped 4 bases, with 10 bases sitting between them. CDR3 size: 14 residues. The chain's CDR3 is CASSLEWKSYGYTF. CDR3 coding DNA: TGCGCCAGCAGCTTGGAGTGGAAGAGCTATGGCTACACCTTC.

The chain recombines TRBV4-1 with TRBJ2-1; D remains unclear. Trimming took 6 bases from V and 3 from J, leaving 3 bases between them. The CDR3 extends over 11 amino acids. The V gene's germline CDR1 is MGHRA and CDR2 YSYEKL. The CDR3 protein is CASRLYNEQFF. In DNA form, the CDR3 reads TGCGCCAGCAGACTCTACAATGAGCAGTTCTTC.

J is TRBJ2-1 and V is TRBV7-2, with D perhaps being TRBD1 or TRBD2 (5 bases each). The V gene lost 5 bases and the J gene lost 1 base, with 15 bases spanning the gap. Per the germline V gene, CDR1 is SGHTA and CDR2 is FQGNSA. This CDR3 has 16 residues. For the CDR3, the DNA is TGTGCCAGCAGCGAAGGGACGGACAAATCCTACAATGAGCAGTTCTTC. This gives the protein CASSEGTDKSYNEQFF. Full variable domain (outside the CDR3, taken from reference TRBV7-2 and TRBJ2-1): GAGVSQSPSNKVTEKGKDVELRCDPISGHTALYWYRQSLGQGLEFLIYFQGNSAPDKSGLPSDRFSAERTGGSVSTLTIQRTQQEDSAVYLCASSEGTDKSYNEQFFGPGTRLTVL.

This clonotype was recorded many times. V is TRBV6-5 and J is TRBJ2-1; 8 positions agree with TRBD1. This CDR3 has 13 amino acids. Losses at the gene ends were 4 bases for V and 7 bases for J; bases not matched to a gene: 3. The germline CDR1 and CDR2 sequences are MNHEY and SVGAGI. CDR3 region: CASSFRQGNEQFF. Written as DNA, the CDR3 is TGTGCCAGCAGTTTCCGACAGGGGAATGAGCAGTTCTTC.

This clonotype was seen only a few times. CDR3 DNA: TGTGCCAGTAGTCCCAGGGGGCTGGGTCAGCCCCAGCATTTT. This translates into CASSPRGLGQPQHF. This chain connects TRBV19 to TRBJ1-5, with TRBD1 matching 8 bases. Germline V lookup: CDR1 LNHDA, CDR2 SQIVND (reference sequence). The ends lost 5 bases at V and 6 bases at J; junction bases unmatched: 6. The length of the CDR3 is 14 residues.

Comments on this clonotype: A much larger clone differs from this one at a single base, so this may be a read error. V is TRBV7-8 and J is TRBJ2-3, with 7 nucleotides matching TRBD1. This CDR3 region has 13 residues. Looked up from germline, CDR1 is SGHVS and CDR2 is FQNEAQ. Unmatched junction bases numbered 7, after V lost 8 bases and J lost 5 bases. The CDR3 DNA sequence: TGTGCCAGCCGTCAGGCAGGGGGAGATACGCAGTATTTT. As protein: CASRQAGGDTQYF. The variable domain in full, completed from reference TRBV7-8 and TRBJ2-3, reads GAGVSQSPRYKVAKRGQDVALRCDPISGHVSLFWYQQALGQGPEFLTYFQNEAQLDKSGLPSDRFFAERPEGSVSTLKIQRTQQEDSAVYLCASRQAGGDTQYFGPGTRLTVL.

The J gene is TRBJ2-5, the V gene TRBV19; D may be TRBD1 (5 bases). Trimming pared 4 bases from V and 9 bases from J, leaving 12 bases between. The CDR3 length is 12 residues. Germline-derived CDR1 and CDR2 are LNHDA and SQIVND (reference sequence). The CDR3 nucleotides read TGTGCCAGTAGTAGCCAGGGCGGTCCCCAGTACTTC. Its protein product is CASSSQGGPQYF.

As regards this clonotype: A read error is possible here, since a much larger clone lies one base away. The genes are TRBV4-3 and TRBJ2-3, with TRBD2 matching 7 bases. CDR1 and CDR2 from the germline V gene are LGHNA and YSLEER. Trimming removed 5 bases from V and 2 bases from J; junction bases left unmatched: 7. This CDR3 contains 15 residues. As DNA, the CDR3 is TGCGCCAGCAGCGGAGGGAGCGGGGTCACAGATACGCAGTATTTT. It codes for CASSGGSGVTDTQYF.

This clonotype was recorded many times. At one end, the junction sequence differs from germline, possibly due to a read error. The chain links TRBV29-1 to TRBJ1-4; a possible D gene is TRBD1 (5 bases). The CDR3 is 11 residues long. Germline lookup yields CDR1 SQVTM and CDR2 ANQGSEA. The CDR3 sequence: CSVAWGEKLFF. The DNA of the CDR3 is TGCAGCGTCGCCTGGGGGGAAAAACTTTTTTTT.

This clonotype has more than one count but fewer than ten. The chain couples TRBV5-1 to TRBJ2-2, with TRBD2 identical over 8 bases. Germline V lookup: CDR1 SGHRS, CDR2 YFSETQ. The CDR3 covers 16 residues. With 2 bases clipped from V and 2 bases from J, the junction kept 5 bases outside the gene matches. This chain's CDR3 is CASSFMTSANTGELFF. In DNA, the CDR3 is TGCGCCAGCAGCTTTATGACTAGCGCCAACACCGGGGAGCTGTTTTTT.

This clonotype was observed many times. The chain links TRBV5-1 to TRBJ1-2; D is undetermined. Germline CDR1 is SGHRS and CDR2 is YFSETQ. The CDR3 runs 14 residues. V was cut by 6 bases and J by 0 bases, with 12 bases left in between. DNA for the CDR3: TGCGCCAGCACACTGGACGGATCTAACTATGGCTACACCTTC. Its translation: CASTLDGSNYGYTF. Based on the CDR3 plus reference TRBV5-1 and TRBJ1-2, the full variable domain is KAGVTQTPRYLIKTRGQQVTLSCSPISGHRSVSWYQQTPGQGLQFLFEYFSETQRNKGNFPGRFSGRQFSNSRSEMNVSTLELGDSALYLCASTLDGSNYGYTFGSGTRLTVV.

The rearrangement links TRBV5-6 to TRBJ2-7; no reliable D call. Germline lookup yields CDR1 SGHDT and CDR2 YYEEEE. V lost 3 bases to trimming and J lost 3 bases, with 10 bases between them. This CDR3 region has 13 residues. DNA for the CDR3: TGTGCCAGCAGCTCCCTGCTAGTCTACGAGCAGTACGTC. This sequence encodes CASSSLLVYEQYV.

This sequence joins TRBV9 and TRBJ2-6; D possibly corresponds to TRBD2 (6 bases). CDR1 and CDR2 (germline): SGDLS, YYNGEE. The V and J ends lost 3 bases and 0 bases respectively, with 13 bases between them. The CDR3 has 17 amino acids. The CDR3 loop is CASSAGVHRSGANVLTF. CDR3 nucleotides: TGTGCCAGCAGCGCGGGGGTCCACCGCTCTGGGGCCAACGTCCTGACTTTC.

This clonotype came up many times. This chain connects TRBV7-2 to TRBJ2-2; the D gene is possibly TRBD2 (5 bases). Deletions cut 5 bases from V and 1 base from J, with 11 bases between. This CDR3 is built from 15 residues. The germline gives CDR1 SGHTA, CDR2 FQGNSA. The CDR3 DNA reads as TGTGCCAGCAGCCGAGTAGCGTGGAACACCGGGGAGCTGTTTTTT. It is translated as CASSRVAWNTGELFF.

This clonotype was seen at least ten times. The V gene is TRBV4-1, the J gene TRBJ2-7; D possibly matches TRBD1 or TRBD2 (5 bases each). V gave up 5 bases and J gave up 7 bases, with 18 bases separating them. This CDR3 comprises 14 residues. Germline lookup yields CDR1 MGHRA and CDR2 YSYEKL. This chain's CDR3 is CASSRLGDDQEQYF. CDR3 in DNA: TGCGCCAGCAGCAGACTCGGGGACGACCAAGAGCAGTACTTC.

This clonotype was seen at least ten times. This chain uses TRBV4-2 with TRBJ2-3; no firm D call. This CDR3 has 14 amino acids. Germline assignment: CDR1 LGHNA and CDR2 YNFKEQ. The V and J ends lost 0 bases and 4 bases respectively, with 8 bases between them. The CDR3: CASSQDWLSDTQYF. CDR3 bases: TGTGCCAGCAGCCAAGATTGGCTTTCAGATACGCAGTATTTT.

This clonotype appeared many times. V usage is TRBV4-3 and J usage is TRBJ1-4, with 9 nucleotides matching TRBD1. The ends lost 5 bases at V and 6 bases at J; junction bases unmatched: 7. The germline V gene has CDR1 LGHNA and CDR2 YSLEER. There are 15 residues in the CDR3. This chain's CDR3 is CASSTGQGGDEKLFF. The CDR3 DNA reads TGCGCCAGCAGCACGGGACAGGGAGGGGATGAAAAACTGTTTTTT.

A note on this clonotype: Germline and junction disagree at one end, which may indicate a read error. The CDR3 DNA is TGTGCCAGCAGCTTAACGGGGGGAGCTAAATATGGCTACACCTTC. Protein sequence: CASSLTGGAKYGYTF. The chain employs TRBV7-2 and TRBJ1-2; D might be TRBD1 (5 bases). CDR3 length: 15 residues. From germline, CDR1 is SGHTA and CDR2 FQGNSA.

This chain uses TRBV2 with TRBJ2-1, with unresolved D. The CDR3 loop spans 13 amino acids. Germline lookup yields CDR1 SNHLY and CDR2 FYNNEI. V lost 4 bases and J 7 bases, leaving 11 bases between the germline ends. The CDR3 region is CASSVGRKNEQFF. In DNA, the CDR3 is TGTGCCAGCAGTGTGGGTCGGAAGAATGAGCAGTTCTTC.